Below are 9 T cell receptor beta chains sequenced from a single sample in a study of T cells after yellow fever vaccination. TCRdb analysed the 5' RACE reads with MiXCR anew, one entry per CDR3 protein. The sample includes about 310,000 distinct CDR3 sequences, roughly 3.5% of them seen just once. Sample: PBMCs, taken on the day of the yellow fever booster vaccination. The receptor set was obtained from a man aged 18 to 29 who received the YFV17D yellow fever vaccine.

Ten or more counts support this clonotype. Germline is not matched at one junction end, which may reflect a read error. The genes are TRBV7-9 and TRBJ1-3; D might be TRBD1 (6 bases). Germline V CDR1 and CDR2: SEHNR, FQNEAQ (reference sequence). This CDR3 spans 15 amino acids. The DNA of the CDR3 is TGTGCCAGCAGCGACATACAGGGAACTGGAAATACCATATATTTT. It yields the protein CASSDIQGTGNTIYF.

In its sample, this clonotype was seen many times. The V call is TRBV10-3, the J call TRBJ1-2; D perhaps matches TRBD1 (5 bases). The ends were cut back, 10 bases at V and 4 bases at J, with 13 bases in the middle. CDR3 size: 12 residues. CDR1 ENHRY and CDR2 SYGVKD come from the germline V gene. CDR3 protein: CATSGTVYGYTF. Here the CDR3 DNA reads TGTGCCACCTCCGGGACGGTCTATGGCTACACCTTC.

Ten or more counts support this clonotype. This chain uses TRBV11-2 with TRBJ1-6, with D unresolved. Trimming took 4 bases from V and 10 from J, leaving 11 bases between them. Germline CDR1 reads SGHAT; CDR2 reads FQNNGV. This CDR3 contains 13 residues. The CDR3 coding sequence is TGTGCCAGCAGCTCCGAACGAGGCTCACCCCTCCACTTT. Its protein is CASSSERGSPLHF.

V is TRBV27 and J is TRBJ1-1; TRBD1 agrees at 7 bases. This CDR3 region has 14 residues. Germline trimming cut 3 bases from V and 1 base from J; bases unmatched to any gene: 2. Germline-derived CDR1 and CDR2 are MNHEY and SMNVEV (reference sequence). The CDR3, as DNA: TGTGCCAGCAGTTTTACAGGGGAGAACACTGAAGCTTTCTTT. Its protein is CASSFTGENTEAFF.

This clonotype has only a few counts. V usage is TRBV29-1 and J usage is TRBJ2-1; D perhaps matches TRBD1 (5 bases). Trimming removed 4 bases at V and 5 bases at J, with 15 bases between. Per germline, CDR1 SQVTM and CDR2 ANQGSEA. The CDR3 has 14 amino acids. In DNA form, the CDR3 reads TGCAGCGTTGTGGAAGGGGCTGCGAACAATGAGCAGTTCTTC. Its translation: CSVVEGAANNEQFF.

The genes are TRBV6-5 and TRBJ1-1; 8 nucleotides agree with TRBD1. Per germline, CDR1 MNHEY and CDR2 SVGAGI. The trim removed 2 bases at V and 1 base at J, leaving 3 bases unmatched. The CDR3 extends over 15 amino acids. The CDR3, as DNA: TGTGCCAGCAGTTACGCCGGGACAGGGAACACTGAAGCTTTCTTT. Its translation is CASSYAGTGNTEAFF.

Details on this clonotype: At one end the junction does not follow the germline gene, possibly because of a read error. The chain employs TRBV12-3 or TRBV12-4 and TRBJ1-2; D perhaps matches TRBD1 (5 bases). The CDR3 length is 10 residues. This CDR3 reads CASIPGTPAF. CDR3 sequence (DNA): TGTGCCAGCATCCCCGGGACCCCCGCCTTC.

The table lists this clonotype with a few counts. V is TRBV5-1 and J is TRBJ2-7; TRBD1 aligns across 7 bases. The CDR3 sequence is 13 residues long. Germline CDR1 and CDR2: SGHRS and YFSETQ. V lost 0 bases and J lost 5; bases outside the gene matches: 2. CDR3 residues: CASSLAGTDEQYF. The CDR3 DNA sequence: TGCGCCAGCAGCTTGGCCGGGACAGACGAGCAGTACTTC.

This clonotype was detected ten times or more. The chain has TRBV9 and TRBJ1-1; TRBD1 agrees at 9 bases. The V gene's germline CDR1 is SGDLS and CDR2 YYNGEE. The ends lost 10 bases at V and 4 bases at J; junction bases unmatched: 5. The CDR3 covers 12 residues. The CDR3 nucleotides read TGTGCCTCACAGGGGGCGGGCACTGAAGCTTTCTTT. This encodes CASQGAGTEAFF.